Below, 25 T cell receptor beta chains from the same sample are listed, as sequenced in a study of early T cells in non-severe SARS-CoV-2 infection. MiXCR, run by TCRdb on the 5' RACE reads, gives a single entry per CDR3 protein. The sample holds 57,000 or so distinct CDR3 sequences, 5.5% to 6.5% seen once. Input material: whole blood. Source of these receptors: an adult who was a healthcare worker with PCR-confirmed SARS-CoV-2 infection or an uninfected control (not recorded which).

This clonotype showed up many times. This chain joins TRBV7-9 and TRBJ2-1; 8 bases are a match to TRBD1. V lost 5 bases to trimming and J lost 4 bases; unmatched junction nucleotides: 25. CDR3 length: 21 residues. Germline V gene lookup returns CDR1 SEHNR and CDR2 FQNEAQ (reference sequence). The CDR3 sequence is CASSGQPTPAGGQERYNEQFF. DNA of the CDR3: TGTGCCAGCAGCGGACAACCGACTCCAGCAGGGGGACAGGAGAGATACAATGAGCAGTTCTTC. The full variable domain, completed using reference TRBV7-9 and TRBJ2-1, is DTGVSQNPRHKITKRGQNVTFRCDPISEHNRLYWYRQTLGQGPEFLTYFQNEAQLEKSRLLSDRFSAERPKGSFSTLEIQRTEQGDSAMYLCASSGQPTPAGGQERYNEQFFGPGTRLTVL.

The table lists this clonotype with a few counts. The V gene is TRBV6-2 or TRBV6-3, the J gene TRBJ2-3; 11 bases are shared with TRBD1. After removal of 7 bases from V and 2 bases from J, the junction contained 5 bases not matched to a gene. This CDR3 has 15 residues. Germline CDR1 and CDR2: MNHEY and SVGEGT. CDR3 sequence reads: CASTGTGGFTDTQYF. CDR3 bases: TGTGCCAGCACCGGGACAGGGGGTTTCACAGATACGCAGTATTTT.

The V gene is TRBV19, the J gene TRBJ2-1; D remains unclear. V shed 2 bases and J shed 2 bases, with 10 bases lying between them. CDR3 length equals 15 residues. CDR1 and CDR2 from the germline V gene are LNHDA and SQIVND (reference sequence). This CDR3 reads CASSIILVTYNEQFF. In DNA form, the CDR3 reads TGTGCCAGTAGTATAATACTCGTAACCTACAATGAGCAGTTCTTC.

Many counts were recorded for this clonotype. DNA of the CDR3: TGCAGTGCTCTCAAGGACAGGGGCTTGGGCGAGCAGTACTTC. Protein sequence: CSALKDRGLGEQYF. The chain combines TRBV20-1 with TRBJ2-7; 9 nucleotides line up with TRBD1. V shed 5 bases and J 6 bases; nucleotides not matched to a gene: 11. The CDR3 totals 14 residues. Germline V CDR1 and CDR2: DFQATT, SNEGSKA (reference sequence).

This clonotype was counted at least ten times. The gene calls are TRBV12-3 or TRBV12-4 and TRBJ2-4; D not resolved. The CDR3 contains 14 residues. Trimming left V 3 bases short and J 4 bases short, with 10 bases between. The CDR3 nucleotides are TGTGCCAGCAGTTTCTGGCCGATGAAAAACATTCAGTACTTC. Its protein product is CASSFWPMKNIQYF.

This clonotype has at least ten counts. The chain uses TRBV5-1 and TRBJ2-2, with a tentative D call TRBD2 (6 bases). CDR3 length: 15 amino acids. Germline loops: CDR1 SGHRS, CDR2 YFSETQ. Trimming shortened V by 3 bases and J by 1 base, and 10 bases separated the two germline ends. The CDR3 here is CASSSSVLNTGELFF. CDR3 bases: TGCGCCAGCAGCTCTAGCGTCCTGAACACCGGGGAGCTGTTTTTT. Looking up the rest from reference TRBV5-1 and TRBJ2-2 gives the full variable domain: KAGVTQTPRYLIKTRGQQVTLSCSPISGHRSVSWYQQTPGQGLQFLFEYFSETQRNKGNFPGRFSGRQFSNSRSEMNVSTLELGDSALYLCASSSSVLNTGELFFGEGSRLTVL.

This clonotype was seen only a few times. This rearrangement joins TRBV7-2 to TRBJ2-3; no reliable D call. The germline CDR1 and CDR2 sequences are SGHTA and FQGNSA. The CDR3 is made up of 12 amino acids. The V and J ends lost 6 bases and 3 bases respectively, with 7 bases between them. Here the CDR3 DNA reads TGTGCCAGCAGACTGGGGACAGATACGCAGTATTTT. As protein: CASRLGTDTQYF.

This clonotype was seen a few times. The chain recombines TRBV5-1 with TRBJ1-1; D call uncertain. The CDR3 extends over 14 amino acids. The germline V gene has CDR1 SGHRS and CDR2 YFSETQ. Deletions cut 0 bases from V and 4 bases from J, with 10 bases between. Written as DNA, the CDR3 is TGCGCCAGCAGCTTGGGTAGTTTGAGCACTGAAGCTTTCTTT. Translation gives CASSLGSLSTEAFF. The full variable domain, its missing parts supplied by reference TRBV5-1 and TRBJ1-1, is KAGVTQTPRYLIKTRGQQVTLSCSPISGHRSVSWYQQTPGQGLQFLFEYFSETQRNKGNFPGRFSGRQFSNSRSEMNVSTLELGDSALYLCASSLGSLSTEAFFGQGTRLTVV.

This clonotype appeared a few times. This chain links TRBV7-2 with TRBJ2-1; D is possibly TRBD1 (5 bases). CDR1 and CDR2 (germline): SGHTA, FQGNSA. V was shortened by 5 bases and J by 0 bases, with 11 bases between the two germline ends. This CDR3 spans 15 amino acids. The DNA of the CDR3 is TGTGCCAGCAGCCCTTGGCAGGGCTCCTACAATGAGCAGTTCTTC. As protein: CASSPWQGSYNEQFF.

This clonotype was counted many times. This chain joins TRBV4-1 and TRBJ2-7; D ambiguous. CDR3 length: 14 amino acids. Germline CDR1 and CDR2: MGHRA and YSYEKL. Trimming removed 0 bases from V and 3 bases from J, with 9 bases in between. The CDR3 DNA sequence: TGCGCCAGCAGCCAAGATGATTTTATCTACGAGCAGTACTTC. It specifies CASSQDDFIYEQYF.

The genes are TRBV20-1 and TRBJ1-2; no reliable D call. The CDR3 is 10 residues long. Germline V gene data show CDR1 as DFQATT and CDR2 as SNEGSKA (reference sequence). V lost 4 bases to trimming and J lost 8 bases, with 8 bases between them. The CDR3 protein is CSAIRAGYTF. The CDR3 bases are TGCAGTGCTATTAGGGCCGGCTACACCTTC.

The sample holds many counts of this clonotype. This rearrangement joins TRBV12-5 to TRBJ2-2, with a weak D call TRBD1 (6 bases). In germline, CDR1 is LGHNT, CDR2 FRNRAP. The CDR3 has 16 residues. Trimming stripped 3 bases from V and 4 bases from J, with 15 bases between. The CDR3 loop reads CASGFSEQGVTGELFF. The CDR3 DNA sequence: TGTGCTAGTGGTTTTTCGGAACAGGGAGTCACCGGGGAGCTGTTTTTT.

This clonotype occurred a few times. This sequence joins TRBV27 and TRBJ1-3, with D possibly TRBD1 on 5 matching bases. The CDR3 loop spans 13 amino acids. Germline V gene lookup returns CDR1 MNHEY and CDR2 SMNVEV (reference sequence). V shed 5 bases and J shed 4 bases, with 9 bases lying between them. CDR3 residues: CASSRGEGNTIYF. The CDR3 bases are TGTGCCAGCAGTAGGGGCGAAGGAAACACCATATATTTT.

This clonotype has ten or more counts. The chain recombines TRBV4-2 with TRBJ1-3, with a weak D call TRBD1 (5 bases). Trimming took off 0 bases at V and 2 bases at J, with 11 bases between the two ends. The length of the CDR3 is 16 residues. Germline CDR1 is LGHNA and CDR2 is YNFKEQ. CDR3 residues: CASSQDRAGAGNTIYF. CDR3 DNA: TGTGCCAGCAGCCAAGATAGAGCGGGGGCTGGAAACACCATATATTTT.

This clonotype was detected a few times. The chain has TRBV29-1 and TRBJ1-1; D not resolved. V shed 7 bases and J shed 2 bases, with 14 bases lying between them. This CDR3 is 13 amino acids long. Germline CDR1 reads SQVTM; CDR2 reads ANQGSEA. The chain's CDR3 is CSGRSQVNTEAFF. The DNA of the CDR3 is TGCAGCGGACGGTCTCAAGTAAACACTGAAGCTTTCTTT.

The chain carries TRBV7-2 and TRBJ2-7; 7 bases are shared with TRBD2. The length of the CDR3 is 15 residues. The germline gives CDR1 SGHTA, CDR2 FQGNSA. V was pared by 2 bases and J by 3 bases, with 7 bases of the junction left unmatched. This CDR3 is CASSLIGDYLYEQYF. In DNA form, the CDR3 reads TGTGCCAGCAGCTTAATTGGGGACTATCTCTACGAGCAGTACTTC.

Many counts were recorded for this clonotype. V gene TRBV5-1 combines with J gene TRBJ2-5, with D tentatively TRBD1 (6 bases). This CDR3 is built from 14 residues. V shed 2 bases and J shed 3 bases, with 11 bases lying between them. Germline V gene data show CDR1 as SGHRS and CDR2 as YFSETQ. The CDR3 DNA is TGCGCCAGCAGCTTTCAGGCAGGGGAAGAGACCCAGTACTTC. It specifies CASSFQAGEETQYF.

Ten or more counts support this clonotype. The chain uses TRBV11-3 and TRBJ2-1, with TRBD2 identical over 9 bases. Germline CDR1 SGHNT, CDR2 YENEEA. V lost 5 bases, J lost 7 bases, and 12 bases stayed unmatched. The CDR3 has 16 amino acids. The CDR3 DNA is TGTGCCAGCAGCAGGGCTCCCGGGACTAGCAGGAATGAGCAGTTCTTC. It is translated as CASSRAPGTSRNEQFF.

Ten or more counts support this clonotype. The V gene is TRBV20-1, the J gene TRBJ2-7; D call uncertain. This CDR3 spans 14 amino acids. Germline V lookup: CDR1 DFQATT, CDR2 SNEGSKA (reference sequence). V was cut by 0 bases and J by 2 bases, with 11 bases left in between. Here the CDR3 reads CSARDQLHPYEQYF. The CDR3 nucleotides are TGCAGTGCTAGAGATCAACTTCACCCCTACGAGCAGTACTTC.

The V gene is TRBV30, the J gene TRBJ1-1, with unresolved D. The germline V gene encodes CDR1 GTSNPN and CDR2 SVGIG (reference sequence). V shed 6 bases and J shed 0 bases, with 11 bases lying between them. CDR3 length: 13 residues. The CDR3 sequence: CACLRKVNTEAFF. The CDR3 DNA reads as TGTGCCTGTCTCCGGAAGGTGAACACTGAAGCTTTCTTT.

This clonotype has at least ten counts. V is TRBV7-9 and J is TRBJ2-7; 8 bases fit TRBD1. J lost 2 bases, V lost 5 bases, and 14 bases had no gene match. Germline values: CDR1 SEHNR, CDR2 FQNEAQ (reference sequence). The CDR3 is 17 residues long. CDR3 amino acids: CASSPNSGTGHTYEQYF. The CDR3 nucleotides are TGTGCCAGCAGCCCTAACTCCGGGACAGGCCATACCTACGAGCAGTACTTC.

As DNA, the CDR3 is TGTGCCAGCAGCCAAGCAGGGGCGCGAGGTTCACCCCTCCACTTT. Protein product: CASSQAGARGSPLHF. This chain joins TRBV3-1 and TRBJ1-6; D is possibly TRBD1 (6 bases). The CDR3 spans 15 residues. V dropped 1 base and J dropped 9 bases, with 13 bases sitting between them. Germline loops: CDR1 LGHDT, CDR2 YNNKEL (reference sequence).

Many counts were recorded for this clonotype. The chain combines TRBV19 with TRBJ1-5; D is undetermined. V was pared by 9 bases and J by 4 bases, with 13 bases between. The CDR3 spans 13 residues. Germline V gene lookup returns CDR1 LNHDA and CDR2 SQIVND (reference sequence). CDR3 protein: CASQLHKNQPQHF. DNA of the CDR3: TGTGCCAGCCAGCTCCATAAAAATCAGCCCCAGCATTTT.

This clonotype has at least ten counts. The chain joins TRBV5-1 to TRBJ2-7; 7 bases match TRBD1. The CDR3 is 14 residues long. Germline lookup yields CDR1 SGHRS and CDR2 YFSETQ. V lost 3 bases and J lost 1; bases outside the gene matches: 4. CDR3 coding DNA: TGCGCCAGCAGCTCAGGGACAGCATCCTACGAGCAGTACTTC. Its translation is CASSSGTASYEQYF.

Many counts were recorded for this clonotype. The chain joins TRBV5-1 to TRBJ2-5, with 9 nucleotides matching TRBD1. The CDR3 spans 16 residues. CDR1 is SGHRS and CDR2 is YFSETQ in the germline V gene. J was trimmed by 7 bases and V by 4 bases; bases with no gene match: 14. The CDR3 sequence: CASSTAGTGSIGTQYF. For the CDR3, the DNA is TGCGCCAGCAGCACAGCCGGGACAGGGTCTATCGGGACCCAGTACTTC. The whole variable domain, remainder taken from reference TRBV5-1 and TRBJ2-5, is KAGVTQTPRYLIKTRGQQVTLSCSPISGHRSVSWYQQTPGQGLQFLFEYFSETQRNKGNFPGRFSGRQFSNSRSEMNVSTLELGDSALYLCASSTAGTGSIGTQYFGPGTRLLVL.